This TCR beta chain was observed in a study of blood T cell repertoires in COVID-19. On the study more broadly: Some COVID-19 samples were acute and others convalescent; all came from the United States, Italy and Spain. T cells, B-cell-depleted T cells, or PBMCs provided the cDNA or gDNA that served as material.

Trimming left V 2 bases short and J 1 base short, with 6 bases between. Germline CDR1 ENHRY, CDR2 SYGVKD. The CDR3 runs to 14 residues. Source study methods: Reference gene primer amplification gave estimated nucleated cell counts. Some clones are missing from TCRdb's copy, which holds only in-frame ones; the method was immunoSEQ multiplex PCR. For V, J and clone size, that table is used; D and trimming come from the DNA. The repertoire holds about 190,000 clones, with 80% to 85% as singletons. Material: peripheral blood. This TCR derives from a human donor in a cohort sampled during active COVID-19. This chain uses TRBV10-3 with TRBJ1-3; tentatively, D is TRBD1 (5 bases). The CDR3 DNA reads as TGTGCCATCAGTGAGGCAGGGTCTGGAAACACCATATATTTT. Translating it yields CAISEAGSGNTIYF.